The next 12 T cell receptor beta chains were all read from a single sample in a study of glioma-infiltrating T cells after dendritic cell vaccination. Time point of the sample: after dendritic cell vaccination, including at tumor progression/relapse. Clones were read by immunoSEQ multiplex PCR, and TCRdb kept only the in-frame ones, dropping some. Of about 91,000 clones listed, over 75% are singletons. This material consisted of blood, taken after dendritic cell vaccination. Every receptor here comes from a human donor with glioblastoma.

The chain joins TRBV10-3 to TRBJ2-1, with 13 nucleotides matching TRBD2. V shed 2 bases and J 8 bases; nucleotides not matched to a gene: 6. The CDR3 length is 16 residues. The germline V gene has CDR1 ENHRY and CDR2 SYGVKD. CDR3 region: CAISETTSGGTHEQFF. CDR3 DNA: TGTGCCATCAGTGAGACGACTAGCGGGGGGACCCATGAGCAGTTCTTC.

The chain combines TRBV6-1 with TRBJ2-7; 9 nucleotides align to TRBD2. Trimming cost V 4 bases and J 1 base; bases outside gene matches: 2. The CDR3 runs to 14 residues. Looked up from germline, CDR1 is MNHNS and CDR2 is SASEGT. The CDR3 DNA reads as TGTGCCAGCAGTGTAGCGGGAGAGTCCTACGAGCAGTACGTC. It specifies CASSVAGESYEQYV.

V is TRBV11-2 and J is TRBJ1-4, with 8 bases matching TRBD1. This CDR3 spans 18 amino acids. Germline lookup yields CDR1 SGHAT and CDR2 FQNNGV. V trimming: 4 bases; J trimming: 0 bases; junction bases outside the gene matches: 10. CDR3: CASSSGQGSFSTNEKLFF. CDR3 coding DNA: TGTGCCAGCAGCTCCGGACAGGGTAGTTTCTCAACTAATGAAAAACTGTTTTTT.

The V and J genes are TRBV2 and TRBJ2-2, with D possibly TRBD1 on 5 matching bases. This CDR3 has 15 residues. V was pared by 4 bases and J by 3 bases, with 12 bases between. From germline, CDR1 is SNHLY and CDR2 FYNNEI. The CDR3 spells CASSARGLDTGELFF. The CDR3 DNA sequence: TGTGCCAGCAGTGCTAGGGGTTTGGACACCGGGGAGCTGTTTTTT.

The chain carries TRBV10-3 and TRBJ2-2, with 8 bases matching TRBD1. The V gene's germline CDR1 is ENHRY and CDR2 SYGVKD. V shed 6 bases, J shed 12 bases, and the junction held 6 bases outside the gene matches. The CDR3 is 12 amino acids. The CDR3 here is CAIRDGTGQLFF. The CDR3 nucleotides read TGTGCCATCAGGGACGGGACAGGACAGCTGTTTTTT.

V and J are TRBV19 and TRBJ1-4; tentatively, D is TRBD1 (5 bases). This CDR3 is 14 amino acids long. The germline V and J ends were trimmed by 5 bases and 1 base, with 8 bases remaining between them. Germline V gene data show CDR1 as LNHDA and CDR2 as SQIVND (reference sequence). The CDR3 loop is CASSPQGTNEKLFF. DNA of the CDR3: TGTGCCAGTAGTCCTCAGGGAACTAATGAAAAACTGTTTTTT.

This clone was recorded a few times. The V gene is TRBV7-9, the J gene TRBJ2-1, with 12 nucleotides matching TRBD1. J gave up 4 bases and V 2 bases, and 3 bases lay outside the gene matches. Germline loops: CDR1 SEHNR, CDR2 FQNEAQ (reference sequence). This CDR3 has 16 amino acids. The CDR3 sequence: CASSLTGQGAYNEQFF. The CDR3, as DNA: TGTGCCAGCAGCTTAACGGGACAGGGGGCTTACAATGAGCAGTTCTTC.

The chain links TRBV6-1 to TRBJ2-5; D possibly corresponds to TRBD1 (5 bases). The CDR3 sequence is 13 residues long. Trimming cost V 5 bases and J 5 bases, with 12 bases left between them. The germline gives CDR1 MNHNS, CDR2 SASEGT. CDR3: CASSSGYRETQYF. The CDR3 DNA sequence: TGTGCCAGCAGTTCAGGGTACCGGGAGACCCAGTACTTC.

J is TRBJ2-7 and V is TRBV11-3, with 9 positions matching TRBD1. Germline assignment: CDR1 SGHNT and CDR2 YENEEA. Trimming removed 4 bases from V and 4 bases from J; junction bases left unmatched: 5. The CDR3 runs to 14 residues. In DNA, the CDR3 is TGTGCCAGCAGCTCTCCGGGACAGGGATACGAGCAGTACTTC. Translating gives CASSSPGQGYEQYF.

The V and J genes are TRBV10-3 and TRBJ2-1, with D possibly matching TRBD1 (5 bases). Between the trimmed V and J ends, which lost 0 bases and 10 bases, there was a span of 13 bases. Germline values: CDR1 ENHRY, CDR2 SYGVKD. The CDR3 sequence is 14 residues long. Here the CDR3 DNA reads TGTGCCATCAGTGAGTCGGGGCGTGTAGCCGAGCAGTTCTTC. It codes for CAISESGRVAEQFF.

This chain joins TRBV28 and TRBJ2-7; a weak D match, TRBD1 (5 bases). CDR1 and CDR2 from the germline V gene are MDHEN and SYDVKM. The V end lost 4 bases, the J end lost 2 bases, and 27 bases lay between the germline ends. The CDR3 length is 19 residues. The CDR3 sequence: CASSYRITHRYEVPYEQYV. The CDR3 DNA reads as TGTGCCAGCAGTTACAGGATTACCCACCGGTATGAGGTCCCCTACGAGCAGTACGTC.

The chain uses TRBV6-5 and TRBJ2-5; D may be TRBD2 (5 bases). CDR3 length: 12 residues. Germline V gene sequence: CDR1 MNHEY, CDR2 SVGAGI. V was pared by 8 bases and J by 4 bases, with 11 bases between. The CDR3 sequence: CASGSSSETQYF. In nucleotides, the CDR3 is TGTGCCAGCGGGTCTAGCTCAGAGACCCAGTACTTC.